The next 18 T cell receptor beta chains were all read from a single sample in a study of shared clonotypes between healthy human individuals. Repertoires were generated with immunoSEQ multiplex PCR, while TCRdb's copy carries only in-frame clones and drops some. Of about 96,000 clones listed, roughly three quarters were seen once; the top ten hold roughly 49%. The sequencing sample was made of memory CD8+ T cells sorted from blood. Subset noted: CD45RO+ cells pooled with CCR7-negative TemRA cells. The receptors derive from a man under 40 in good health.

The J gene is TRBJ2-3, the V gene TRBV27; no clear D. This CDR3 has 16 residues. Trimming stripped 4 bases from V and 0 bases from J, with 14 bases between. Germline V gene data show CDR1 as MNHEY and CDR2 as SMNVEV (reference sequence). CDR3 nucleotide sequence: TGTGCCAGCAGTTCCGACTTTGGTCTAAGCACAGATACGCAGTATTTT. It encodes CASSSDFGLSTDTQYF.

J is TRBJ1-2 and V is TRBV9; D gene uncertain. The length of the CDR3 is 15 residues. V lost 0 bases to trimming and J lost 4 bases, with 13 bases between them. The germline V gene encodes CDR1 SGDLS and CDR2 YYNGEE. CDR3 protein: CASSVGALTVYGYTF. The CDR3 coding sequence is TGTGCCAGCAGCGTAGGAGCGCTGACTGTCTATGGCTACACCTTC.

The CDR3 spells CASSSGHPNEQFF. The CDR3 DNA reads as TGTGCCAGCAGCTCCGGACATCCCAATGAGCAGTTCTTC. The chain has TRBV5-5 and TRBJ2-1; D is perhaps TRBD1 (5 bases). The CDR3 covers 13 residues. V lost 3 bases, J lost 6 bases, and 10 bases lay in between. Germline V gene lookup returns CDR1 SGHKS and CDR2 YYEKEE (reference sequence).

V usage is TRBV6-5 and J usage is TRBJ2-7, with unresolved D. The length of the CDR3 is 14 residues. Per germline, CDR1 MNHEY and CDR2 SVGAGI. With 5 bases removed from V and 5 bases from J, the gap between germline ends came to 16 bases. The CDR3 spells CASSAIVHTDEQYF. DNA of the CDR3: TGTGCCAGCAGTGCTATAGTCCACACGGACGAGCAGTACTTC.

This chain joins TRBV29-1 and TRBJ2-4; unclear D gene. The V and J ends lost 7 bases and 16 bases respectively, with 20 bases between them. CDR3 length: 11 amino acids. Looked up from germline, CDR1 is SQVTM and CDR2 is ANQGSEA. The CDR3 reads CSANLLGRHYF. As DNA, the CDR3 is TGCAGCGCCAATCTTTTGGGCCGACACTACTTC.

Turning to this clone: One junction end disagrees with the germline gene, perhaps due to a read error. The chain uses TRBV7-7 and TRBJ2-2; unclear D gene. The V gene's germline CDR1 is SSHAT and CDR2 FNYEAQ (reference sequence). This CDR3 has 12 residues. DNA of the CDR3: TGTGCTAGCAGCCATGGCACCGGGGAGCTGTTTTTT. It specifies CASSHGTGELFF.

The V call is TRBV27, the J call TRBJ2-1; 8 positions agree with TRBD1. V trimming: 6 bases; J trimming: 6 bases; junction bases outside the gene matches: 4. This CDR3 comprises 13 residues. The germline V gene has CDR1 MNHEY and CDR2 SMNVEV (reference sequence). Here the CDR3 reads CASRDTGGNEQFF. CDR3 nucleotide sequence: TGTGCCAGCAGAGATACAGGGGGCAATGAGCAGTTCTTC.

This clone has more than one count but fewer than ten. The CDR3 reads CASSPAFRRTPTYEQYF. In nucleotides, the CDR3 is TGTGCCAGCTCACCAGCGTTCCGGCGGACACCCACCTACGAGCAGTACTTC. The V gene is TRBV18, the J gene TRBJ2-7, with a weak D call TRBD1 (5 bases). Germline CDR1 and CDR2: KGHSH and LQKENI. This CDR3 comprises 17 residues. Trimming cost V 2 bases and J 2 bases, with 19 bases left between them.

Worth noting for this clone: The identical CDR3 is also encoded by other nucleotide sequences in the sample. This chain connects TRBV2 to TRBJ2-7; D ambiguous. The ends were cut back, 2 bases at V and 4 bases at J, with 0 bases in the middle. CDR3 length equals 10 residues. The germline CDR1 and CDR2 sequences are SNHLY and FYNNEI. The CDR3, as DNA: TGTGCCAGCAGTGAATACGAGCAGTACTTC. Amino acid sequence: CASSEYEQYF.

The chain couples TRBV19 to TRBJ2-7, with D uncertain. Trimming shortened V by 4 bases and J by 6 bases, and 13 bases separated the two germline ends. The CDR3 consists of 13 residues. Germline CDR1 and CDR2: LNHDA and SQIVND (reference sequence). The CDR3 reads CASSTVGSSEQYF. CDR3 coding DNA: TGTGCCAGTAGTACGGTGGGGTCATCCGAGCAGTACTTC.

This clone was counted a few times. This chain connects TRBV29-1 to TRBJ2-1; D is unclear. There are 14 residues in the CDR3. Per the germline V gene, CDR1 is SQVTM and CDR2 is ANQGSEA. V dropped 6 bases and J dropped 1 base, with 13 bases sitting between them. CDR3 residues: CSVHEHKSYNEQFF. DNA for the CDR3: TGCAGCGTACATGAACACAAGTCCTACAATGAGCAGTTCTTC.

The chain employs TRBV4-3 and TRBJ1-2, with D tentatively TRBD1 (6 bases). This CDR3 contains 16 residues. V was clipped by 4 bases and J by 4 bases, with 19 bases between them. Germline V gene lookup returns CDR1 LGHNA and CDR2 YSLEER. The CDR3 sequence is CASSPTGTTAAYGYTF. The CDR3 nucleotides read TGCGCCAGCAGCCCCACAGGGACGACCGCAGCCTATGGCTACACCTTC.

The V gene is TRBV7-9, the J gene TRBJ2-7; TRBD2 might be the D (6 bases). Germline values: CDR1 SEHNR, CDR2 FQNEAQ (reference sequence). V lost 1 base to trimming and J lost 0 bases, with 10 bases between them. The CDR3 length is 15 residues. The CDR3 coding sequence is TGTGCCAGCAGCTTAGGACTAGGAAGCTCCTACGAGCAGTACTTC. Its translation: CASSLGLGSSYEQYF.

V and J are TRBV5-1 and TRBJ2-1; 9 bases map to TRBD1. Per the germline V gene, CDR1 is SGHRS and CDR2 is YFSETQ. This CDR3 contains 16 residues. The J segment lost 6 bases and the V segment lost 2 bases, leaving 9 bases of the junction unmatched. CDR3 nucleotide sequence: TGCGCCAGCAGCTTCAGTGCGGGACAGGGCGGCAATGAGCAGTTCTTC. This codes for CASSFSAGQGGNEQFF.

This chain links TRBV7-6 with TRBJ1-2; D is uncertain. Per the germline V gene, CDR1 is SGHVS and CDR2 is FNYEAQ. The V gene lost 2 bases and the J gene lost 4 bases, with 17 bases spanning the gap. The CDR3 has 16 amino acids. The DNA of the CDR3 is TGTGCCAGCAGCTTACCACATGAATCTCGAACCTATGGCTACACCTTC. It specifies CASSLPHESRTYGYTF.

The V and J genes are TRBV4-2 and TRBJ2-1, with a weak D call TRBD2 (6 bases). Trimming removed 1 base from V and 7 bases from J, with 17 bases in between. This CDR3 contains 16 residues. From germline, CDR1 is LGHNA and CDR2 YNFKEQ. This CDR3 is CASSQVVSGPTNEQFF. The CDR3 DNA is TGTGCCAGCAGCCAAGTTGTTAGCGGACCGACAAATGAGCAGTTCTTC.

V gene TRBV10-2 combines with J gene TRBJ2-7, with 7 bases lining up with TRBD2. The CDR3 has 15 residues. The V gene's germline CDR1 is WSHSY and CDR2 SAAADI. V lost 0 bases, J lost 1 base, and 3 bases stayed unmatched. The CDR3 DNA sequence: TGCGCCAGCAGTGAGTCGAGACTAGCTTCCTACGAGCAGTACTTC. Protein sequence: CASSESRLASYEQYF.

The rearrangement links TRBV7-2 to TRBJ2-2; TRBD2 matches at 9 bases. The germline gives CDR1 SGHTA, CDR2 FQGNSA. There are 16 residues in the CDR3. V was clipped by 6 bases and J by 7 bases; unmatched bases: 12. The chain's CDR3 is CASSLGLAGYGGELFF. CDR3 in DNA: TGTGCCAGCAGTCTTGGGCTAGCGGGATACGGCGGGGAGCTGTTTTTT.